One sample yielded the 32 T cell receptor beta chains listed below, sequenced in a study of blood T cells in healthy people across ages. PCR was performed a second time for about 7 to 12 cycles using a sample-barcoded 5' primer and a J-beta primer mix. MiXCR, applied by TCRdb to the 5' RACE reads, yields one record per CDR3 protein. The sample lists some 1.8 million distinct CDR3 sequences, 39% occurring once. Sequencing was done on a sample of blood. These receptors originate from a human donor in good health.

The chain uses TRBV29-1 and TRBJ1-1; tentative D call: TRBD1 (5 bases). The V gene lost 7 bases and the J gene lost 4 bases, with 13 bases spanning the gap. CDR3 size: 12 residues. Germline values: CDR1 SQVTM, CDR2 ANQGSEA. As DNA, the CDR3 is TGCAGCGGCCTGGGGGGGGGCACTGAAGCTTTCTTT. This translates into CSGLGGGTEAFF. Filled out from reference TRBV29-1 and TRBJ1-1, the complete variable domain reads SAVISQKPSRDICQRGTSLTIQCQVDSQVTMMFWYRQQPGQSLTLIATANQGSEATYESGFVIDKFPISRPNLTFSTLTVSNMSPEDSSIYLCSGLGGGTEAFFGQGTRLTVV.

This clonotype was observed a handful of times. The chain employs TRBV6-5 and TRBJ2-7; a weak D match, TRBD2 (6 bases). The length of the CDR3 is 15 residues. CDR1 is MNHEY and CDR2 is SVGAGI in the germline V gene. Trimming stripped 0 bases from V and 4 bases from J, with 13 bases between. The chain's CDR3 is CASSYSEGALYEQYF. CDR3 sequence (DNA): TGTGCCAGCAGTTACTCGGAGGGAGCCCTATACGAGCAGTACTTC.

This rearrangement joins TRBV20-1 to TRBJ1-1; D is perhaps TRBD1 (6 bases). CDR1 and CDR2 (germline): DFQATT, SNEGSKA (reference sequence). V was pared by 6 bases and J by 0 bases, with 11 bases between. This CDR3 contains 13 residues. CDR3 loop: CSAARGLNTEAFF. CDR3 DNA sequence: TGCAGTGCGGCTCGGGGGCTGAACACTGAAGCTTTCTTT.

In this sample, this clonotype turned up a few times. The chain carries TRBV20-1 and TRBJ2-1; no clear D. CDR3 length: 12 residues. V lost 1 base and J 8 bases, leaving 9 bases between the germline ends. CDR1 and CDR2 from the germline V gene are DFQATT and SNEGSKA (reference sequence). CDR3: CSARAEGYEQFF. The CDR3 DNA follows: TGCAGTGCTAGAGCCGAAGGTTATGAGCAGTTCTTC.

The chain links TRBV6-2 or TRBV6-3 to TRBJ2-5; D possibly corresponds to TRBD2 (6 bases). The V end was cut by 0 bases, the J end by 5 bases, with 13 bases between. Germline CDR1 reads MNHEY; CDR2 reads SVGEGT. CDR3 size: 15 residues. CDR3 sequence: CASSYSSAGTETQYF. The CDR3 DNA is TGTGCCAGCAGTTACTCGTCTGCGGGGACGGAGACCCAGTACTTC.

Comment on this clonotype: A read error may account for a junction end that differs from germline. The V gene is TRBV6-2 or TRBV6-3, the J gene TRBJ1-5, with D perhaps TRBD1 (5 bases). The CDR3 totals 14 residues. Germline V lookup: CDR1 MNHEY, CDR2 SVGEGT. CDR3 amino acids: CASSYLGVNQPQHF. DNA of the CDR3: TGTGCCAGCAGTTATCTGGGGGTAAATCAACCCCAGCATTTT.

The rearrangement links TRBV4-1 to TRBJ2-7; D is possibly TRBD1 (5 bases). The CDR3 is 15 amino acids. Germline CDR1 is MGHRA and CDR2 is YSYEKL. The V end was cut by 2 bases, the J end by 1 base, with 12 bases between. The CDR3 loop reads CASSQPLTGSYEQYF. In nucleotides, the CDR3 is TGCGCCAGCAGCCAACCACTCACAGGTTCCTACGAGCAGTACTTC.

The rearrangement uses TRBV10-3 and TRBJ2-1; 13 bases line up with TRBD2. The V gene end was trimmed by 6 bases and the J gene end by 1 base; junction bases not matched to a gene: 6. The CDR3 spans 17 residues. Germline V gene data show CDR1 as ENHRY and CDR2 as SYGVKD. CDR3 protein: CAIRTSGGAGSYNEQFF. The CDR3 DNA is TGTGCCATCAGAACTAGCGGGGGGGCGGGGTCCTACAATGAGCAGTTCTTC.

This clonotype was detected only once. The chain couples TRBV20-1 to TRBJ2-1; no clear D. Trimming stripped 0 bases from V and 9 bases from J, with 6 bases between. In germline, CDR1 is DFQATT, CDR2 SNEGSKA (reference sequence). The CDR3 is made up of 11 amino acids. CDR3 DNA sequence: TGCAGTGCTAGAGATTATGGTGAGCAGTTCTTC. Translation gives CSARDYGEQFF.

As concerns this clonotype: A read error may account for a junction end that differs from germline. CDR3 sequence: CVSSPSWGANEKLFF. CDR3 DNA sequence: TGTGTCAGCAGCCCCTCCTGGGGGGCTAATGAAAAACTGTTTTTT. The chain recombines TRBV4-2 with TRBJ1-4, with D perhaps TRBD1 (5 bases). CDR1 is LGHNA, CDR2 YNFKEQ, per germline. This CDR3 is built from 15 residues.

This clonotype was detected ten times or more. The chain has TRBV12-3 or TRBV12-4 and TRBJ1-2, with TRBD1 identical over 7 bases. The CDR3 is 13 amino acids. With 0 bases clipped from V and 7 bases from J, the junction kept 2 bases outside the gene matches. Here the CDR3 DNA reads TGTGCCAGCAGTTTAGCAGGGGGCGGTGGCTACACCTTC. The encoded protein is CASSLAGGGGYTF.

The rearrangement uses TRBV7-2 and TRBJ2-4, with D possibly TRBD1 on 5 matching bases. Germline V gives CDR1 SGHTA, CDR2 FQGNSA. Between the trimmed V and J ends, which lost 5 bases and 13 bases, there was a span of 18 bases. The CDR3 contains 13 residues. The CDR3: CASSRFTGYGQYF. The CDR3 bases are TGTGCCAGCAGCCGATTTACAGGTTACGGGCAGTACTTC.

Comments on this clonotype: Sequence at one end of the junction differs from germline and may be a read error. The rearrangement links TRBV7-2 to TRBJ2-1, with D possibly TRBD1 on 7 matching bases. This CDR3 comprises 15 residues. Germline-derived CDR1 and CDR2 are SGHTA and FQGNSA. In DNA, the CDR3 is TGTGCCTGCAGCCAGGGGGGCCCAGGGAGGAATGAGCAGTTCTTC. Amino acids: CACSQGGPGRNEQFF.

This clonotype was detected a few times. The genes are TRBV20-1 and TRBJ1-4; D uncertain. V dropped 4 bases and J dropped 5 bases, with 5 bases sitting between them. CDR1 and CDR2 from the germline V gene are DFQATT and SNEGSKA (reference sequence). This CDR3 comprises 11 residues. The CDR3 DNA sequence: TGCAGTGCTACGGGGAATGAAAAACTGTTTTTT. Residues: CSATGNEKLFF.

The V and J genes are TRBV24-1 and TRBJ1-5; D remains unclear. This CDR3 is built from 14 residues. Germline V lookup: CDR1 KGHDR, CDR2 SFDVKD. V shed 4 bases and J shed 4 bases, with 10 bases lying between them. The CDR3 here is CATSDPERNQPQHF. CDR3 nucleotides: TGTGCCACCAGTGACCCTGAAAGGAATCAGCCCCAGCATTTT.

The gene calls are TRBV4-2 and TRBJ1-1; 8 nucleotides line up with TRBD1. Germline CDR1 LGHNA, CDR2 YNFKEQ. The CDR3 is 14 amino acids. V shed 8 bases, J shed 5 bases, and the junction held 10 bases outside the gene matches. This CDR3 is CASYDTGGETEAFF. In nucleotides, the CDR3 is TGTGCCAGCTATGATACAGGGGGTGAAACTGAAGCTTTCTTT.

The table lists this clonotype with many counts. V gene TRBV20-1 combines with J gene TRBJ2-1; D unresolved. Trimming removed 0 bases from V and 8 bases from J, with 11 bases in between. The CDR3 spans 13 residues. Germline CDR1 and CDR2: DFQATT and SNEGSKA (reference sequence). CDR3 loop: CSARDFSSYEQFF. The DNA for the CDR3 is TGCAGTGCTAGAGATTTTAGCAGTTATGAGCAGTTCTTC.

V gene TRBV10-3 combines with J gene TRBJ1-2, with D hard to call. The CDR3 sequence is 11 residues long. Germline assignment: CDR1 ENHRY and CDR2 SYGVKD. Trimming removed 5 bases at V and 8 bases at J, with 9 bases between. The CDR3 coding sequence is TGTGCCATCAGTATCCAGGAGGGCTACACCTTC. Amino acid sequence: CAISIQEGYTF.

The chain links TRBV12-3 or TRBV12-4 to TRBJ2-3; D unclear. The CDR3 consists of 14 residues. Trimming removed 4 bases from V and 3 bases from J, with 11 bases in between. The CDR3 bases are TGTGCCAGCAGTTGGGATCTCGGGACAGATACGCAGTATTTT. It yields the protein CASSWDLGTDTQYF.

The CDR3 loop is CSVYREMMAFF. Written as DNA, the CDR3 is TGCAGCGTTTACAGGGAGATGATGGCTTTCTTT. The V gene is TRBV29-1, the J gene TRBJ1-1; weak D call: TRBD1 (6 bases). Germline loops: CDR1 SQVTM, CDR2 ANQGSEA. The ends were cut back, 5 bases at V and 11 bases at J, with 15 bases in the middle. This CDR3 contains 11 residues.

The CDR3 DNA reads as TGTGCCAGCAGCGAGCCGACAGGGGTAGAGACCCAGTACTTC. Translation: CASSEPTGVETQYF. The chain has TRBV4-2 and TRBJ2-5; 8 positions agree with TRBD1. CDR3 length equals 14 residues. Germline values: CDR1 LGHNA, CDR2 YNFKEQ. J was trimmed by 4 bases and V by 5 bases; bases with no gene match: 6.

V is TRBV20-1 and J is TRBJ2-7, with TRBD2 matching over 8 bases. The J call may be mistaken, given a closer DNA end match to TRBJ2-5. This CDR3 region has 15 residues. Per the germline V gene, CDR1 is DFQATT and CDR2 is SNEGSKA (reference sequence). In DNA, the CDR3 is TGCAGTGCTAATATTCGGGGGGGCCTGATTGAGACCCAGTACTTC. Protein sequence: CSANIRGGLIETQYF.

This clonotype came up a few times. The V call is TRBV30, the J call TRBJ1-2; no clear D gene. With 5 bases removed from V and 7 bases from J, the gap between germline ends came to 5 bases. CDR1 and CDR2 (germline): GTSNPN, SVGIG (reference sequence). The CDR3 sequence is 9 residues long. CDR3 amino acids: CAWSRGYTF. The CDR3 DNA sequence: TGTGCCTGGTCGCGTGGCTACACCTTC.

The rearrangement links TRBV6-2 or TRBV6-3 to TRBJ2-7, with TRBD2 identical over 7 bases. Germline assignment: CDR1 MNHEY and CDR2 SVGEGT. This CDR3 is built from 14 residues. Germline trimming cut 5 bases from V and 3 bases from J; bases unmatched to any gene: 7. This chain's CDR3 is CASSPSGFFYEQYF. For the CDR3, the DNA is TGTGCCAGCAGTCCTAGCGGCTTCTTCTACGAGCAGTACTTC.

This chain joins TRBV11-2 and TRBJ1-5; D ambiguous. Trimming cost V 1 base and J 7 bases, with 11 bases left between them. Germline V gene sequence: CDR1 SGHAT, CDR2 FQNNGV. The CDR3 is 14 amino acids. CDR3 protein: CASSLGFRGQPQHF. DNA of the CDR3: TGTGCCAGCAGCTTAGGCTTTCGCGGGCAGCCCCAGCATTTT.

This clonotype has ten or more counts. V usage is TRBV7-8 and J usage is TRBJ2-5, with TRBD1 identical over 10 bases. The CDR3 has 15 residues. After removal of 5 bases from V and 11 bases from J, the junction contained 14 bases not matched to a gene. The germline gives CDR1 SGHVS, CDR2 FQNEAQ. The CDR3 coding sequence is TGTGCCAGCAGCGTCAGGGACAGGGGAATAGGGCAGCAGTACTTC. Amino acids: CASSVRDRGIGQQYF.

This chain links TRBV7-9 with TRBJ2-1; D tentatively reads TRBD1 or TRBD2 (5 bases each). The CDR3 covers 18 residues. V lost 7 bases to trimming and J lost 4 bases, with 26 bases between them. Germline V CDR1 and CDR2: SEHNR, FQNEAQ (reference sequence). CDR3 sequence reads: CASKSLWDRDRHYNEQFF. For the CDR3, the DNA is TGTGCCAGCAAGTCTTTGTGGGACCGAGACAGACATTACAATGAGCAGTTCTTC.

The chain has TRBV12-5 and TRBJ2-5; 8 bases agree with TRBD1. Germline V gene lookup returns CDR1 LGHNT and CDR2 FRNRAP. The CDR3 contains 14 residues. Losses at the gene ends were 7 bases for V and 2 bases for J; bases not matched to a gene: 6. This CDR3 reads CASAGTGLQETQYF. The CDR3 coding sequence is TGTGCTAGTGCGGGGACAGGCCTACAAGAGACCCAGTACTTC.

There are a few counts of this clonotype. CDR3 protein: CAWSGDSGPGTDTQYF. The CDR3 DNA reads as TGTGCCTGGAGTGGGGACAGTGGCCCAGGCACAGATACGCAGTATTTT. The rearrangement links TRBV30 to TRBJ2-3; 7 bases are a match to TRBD1. Germline assignment: CDR1 GTSNPN and CDR2 SVGIG (reference sequence). The CDR3 length is 16 residues. V was pared by 1 base and J by 1 base, with 8 bases of the junction left unmatched. Combining the CDR3 with reference TRBV30 and TRBJ2-3 gives the whole variable domain SQTIHQWPATLVQPVGSPLSLECTVEGTSNPNLYWYRQAAGRGLQLLFYSVGIGQISSEVPQNLSASRPQDRQFILSSKKLLLSDSGFYLCAWSGDSGPGTDTQYFGPGTRLTVL.

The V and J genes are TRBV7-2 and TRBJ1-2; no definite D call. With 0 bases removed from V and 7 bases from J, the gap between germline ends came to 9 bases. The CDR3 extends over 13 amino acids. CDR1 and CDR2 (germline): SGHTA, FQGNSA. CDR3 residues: CASSLAQVSGYTF. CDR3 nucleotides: TGTGCCAGCAGCTTAGCGCAGGTTTCTGGCTACACCTTC.

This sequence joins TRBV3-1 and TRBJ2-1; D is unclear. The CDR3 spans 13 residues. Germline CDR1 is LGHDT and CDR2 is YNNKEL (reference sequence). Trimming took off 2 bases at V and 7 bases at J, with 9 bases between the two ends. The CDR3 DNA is TGTGCCAGCAGCCAACCCTTCACTAATGAGCAGTTCTTC. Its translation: CASSQPFTNEQFF.

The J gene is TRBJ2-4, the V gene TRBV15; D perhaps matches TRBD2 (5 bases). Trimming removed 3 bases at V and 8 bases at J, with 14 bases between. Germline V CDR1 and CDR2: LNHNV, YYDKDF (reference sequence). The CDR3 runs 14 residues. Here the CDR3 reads CATSSLSGGDIQYF. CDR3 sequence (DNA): TGTGCCACCAGCAGTTTGAGCGGTGGGGACATTCAGTACTTC.